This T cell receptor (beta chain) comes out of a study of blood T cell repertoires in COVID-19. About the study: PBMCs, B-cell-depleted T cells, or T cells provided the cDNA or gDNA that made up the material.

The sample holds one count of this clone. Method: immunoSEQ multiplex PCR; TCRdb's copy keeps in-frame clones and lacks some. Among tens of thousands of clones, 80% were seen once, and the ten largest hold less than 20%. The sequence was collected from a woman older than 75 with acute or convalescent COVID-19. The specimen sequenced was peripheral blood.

DNA for the CDR3: TGTGCCAGCAGCAAAGTAACTTTCTTTGTCCAGGGGTCTTACTCCTACAATGAGCAGTTCTTC. Encoded protein: CASSKVTFFVQGSYSYNEQFF. This chain links TRBV21-1 with TRBJ2-1; no DNA check was done on the table's D call, TRBD1. TRBV21-1 is a pseudogene segment. CDR3 length equals 21 residues.